The source of this T cell receptor beta chain is a study of T cell changes during pregnancy in multiple sclerosis. Assay used: immunoSEQ multiplex PCR; TCRdb lists only in-frame clones, some missing. The sample has 60,000 to 65,000 clones; over 80% are singletons. V was cut by 5 bases and J by 6 bases, with 17 bases left in between. Germline CDR1 is SGHTA and CDR2 is FQGTGA. CDR3 size: 14 residues. Sequenced material: peripheral blood, taken in the first trimester of pregnancy. This rearrangement joins TRBV7-3 to TRBJ2-7; TRBD1 is a possible D gene (6 bases). This clonotype was obtained from a female donor with multiple sclerosis, enrolled in a pregnancy study. The CDR3 nucleotides are TGTGCCAGCAGCCCAGACGGGACAAGAGCCGAGCAGTACTTC. Its translation: CASSPDGTRAEQYF. Variable domain in full (rest from reference TRBV7-3 and TRBJ2-7): GAGVSQTPSNKVTEKGKYVELRCDPISGHTALYWYRQSLGQGPEFLIYFQGTGAADDSGLPNDRFFAVRPEGSVSTLKIQRTERGDSAVYLCASSPDGTRAEQYFGPGTRLTVT.